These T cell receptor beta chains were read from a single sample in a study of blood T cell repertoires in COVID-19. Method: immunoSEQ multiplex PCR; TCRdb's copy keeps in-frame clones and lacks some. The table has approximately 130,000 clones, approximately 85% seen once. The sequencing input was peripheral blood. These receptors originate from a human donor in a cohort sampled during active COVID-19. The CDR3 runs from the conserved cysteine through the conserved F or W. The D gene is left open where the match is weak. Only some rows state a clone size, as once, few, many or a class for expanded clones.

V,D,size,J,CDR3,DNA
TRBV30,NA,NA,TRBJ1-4,CAWSQGGSNEKLFF,TGTGCCTGGAGCCAAGGGGGATCAAATGAAAAACTGTTTTTT
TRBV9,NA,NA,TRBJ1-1,CASSALAGGNTEAFF,TGTGCCAGCAGCGCCTTAGCGGGGGGGAACACTGAAGCTTTCTTT
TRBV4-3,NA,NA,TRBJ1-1,CASSRGPRGDTEAFF,TGCGCCAGCAGCAGGGGACCCAGGGGAGACACTGAAGCTTTCTTT
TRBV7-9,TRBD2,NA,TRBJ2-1,CASSLPVGSGRASRNEQFF,TGTGCCAGCAGCTTACCGGTTGGCAGCGGGAGGGCCAGTAGGAATGAGCAGTTCTTC
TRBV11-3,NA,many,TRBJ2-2,CASSLAQGITGELFF,TGTGCCAGCAGCTTGGCCCAGGGAATAACCGGGGAGCTGTTTTTT
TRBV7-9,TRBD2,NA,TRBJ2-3,CASSLGVAGRTDTQYF,TGTGCCAGCAGCTTAGGAGTAGCGGGTCGCACAGATACGCAGTATTTT
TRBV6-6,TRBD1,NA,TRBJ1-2,CASSFFRDREIVGYTF,TGTGCCAGCAGTTTCTTTCGGGACAGGGAAATCGTTGGCTACACCTTC
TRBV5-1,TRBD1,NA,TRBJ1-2,CASSEGQGGGYTF,TGCGCCAGCTCTGAGGGACAGGGGGGAGGCTACACCTTC
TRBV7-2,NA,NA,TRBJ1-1,CASSSGWNTEAFF,TGTGCCAGCAGCTCGGGATGGAACACTGAAGCTTTCTTT
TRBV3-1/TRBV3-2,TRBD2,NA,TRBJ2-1,CASSQNSGSQTDYNEQFF,TGTGCCAGCAGCCAGAATAGCGGGAGCCAAACCGACTACAATGAGCAGTTCTTC
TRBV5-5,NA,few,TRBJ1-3,CASSFRGDGNTIYF,TGTGCCAGCAGCTTCAGGGGAGACGGAAACACCATATATTTT
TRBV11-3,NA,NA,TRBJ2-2,CASSLADIAGELFF,TGTGCCAGCAGCTTAGCGGACATCGCCGGGGAGCTGTTTTTT
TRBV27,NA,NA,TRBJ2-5,CASRPRETQYF,TGTGCCAGCAGGCCGAGGGAGACCCAGTACTTC
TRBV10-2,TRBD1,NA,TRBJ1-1,CASGRPGGTEAFF,TGCGCCAGCGGGAGACCAGGGGGCACTGAAGCTTTCTTT
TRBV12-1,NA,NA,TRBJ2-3,CASSFDLHSERDTQYF,TGTGCCAGCAGCTTTGATTTGCATTCGGAGAGAGATACGCAGTATTTT
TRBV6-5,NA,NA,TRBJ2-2,CASSTVRTGELFF,TGTGCCAGCAGTACAGTGCGAACCGGGGAGCTGTTTTTT
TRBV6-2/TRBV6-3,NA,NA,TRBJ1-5,CASSDPGGSNQPQHF,TGTGCCAGCAGTGACCCGGGAGGGTCCAATCAGCCCCAGCATTTT
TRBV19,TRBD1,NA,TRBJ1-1,CASSIWTGGLNTEAFF,TGTGCCAGTAGTATATGGACAGGGGGTCTGAACACTGAAGCTTTCTTT
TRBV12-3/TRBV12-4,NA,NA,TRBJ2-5,CASSLRVETQYF,TGTGCCAGCAGTTTGCGCGTAGAGACCCAGTACTTC
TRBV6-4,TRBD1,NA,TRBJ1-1,CASSRNTGDTEAFF,TGTGCCAGCAGCCGGAATACAGGGGACACTGAAGCTTTCTTT
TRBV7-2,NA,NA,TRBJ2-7,CASSLGARLSSYEQYF,TGTGCCAGCAGCTTAGGCGCCAGGTTAAGCTCCTACGAGCAGTACTTC
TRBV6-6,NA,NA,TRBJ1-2,CASSNSRGDGYTF,TGTGCCAGCAGCAATTCTCGGGGGGATGGCTACACCTTC
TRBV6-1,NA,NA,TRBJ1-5,CASSERLYQPQHF,TGTGCCAGCAGTGAGCGGTTGTATCAGCCCCAGCATTTT
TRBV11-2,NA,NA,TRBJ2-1,CASSLVANRFF,TGTGCCAGCAGCCTAGTAGCGAATCGGTTCTTC
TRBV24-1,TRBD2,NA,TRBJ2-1,CATSDSELAGWDNEQFF,TGTGCCACCAGTGATTCTGAACTAGCGGGGTGGGACAATGAGCAGTTCTTC
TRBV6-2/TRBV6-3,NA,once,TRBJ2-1,CASSYTNVNSNEQFF,TGTGCCAGCAGTTATACCAACGTCAACAGCAATGAGCAGTTCTTC
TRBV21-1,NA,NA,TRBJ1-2,CASSKADRVNYGYTF,TGTGCCAGCAGCAAAGCGGACAGGGTCAACTATGGCTACACCTTC
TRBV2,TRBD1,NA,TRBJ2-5,CASSETGGGDRTQYF,TGTGCCAGCAGTGAAACAGGGGGCGGTGATAGGACCCAGTACTTC
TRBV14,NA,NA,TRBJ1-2,CASSPRGANGYTF,TGTGCCAGCAGCCCCCGGGGGGCGAATGGCTACACCTTC